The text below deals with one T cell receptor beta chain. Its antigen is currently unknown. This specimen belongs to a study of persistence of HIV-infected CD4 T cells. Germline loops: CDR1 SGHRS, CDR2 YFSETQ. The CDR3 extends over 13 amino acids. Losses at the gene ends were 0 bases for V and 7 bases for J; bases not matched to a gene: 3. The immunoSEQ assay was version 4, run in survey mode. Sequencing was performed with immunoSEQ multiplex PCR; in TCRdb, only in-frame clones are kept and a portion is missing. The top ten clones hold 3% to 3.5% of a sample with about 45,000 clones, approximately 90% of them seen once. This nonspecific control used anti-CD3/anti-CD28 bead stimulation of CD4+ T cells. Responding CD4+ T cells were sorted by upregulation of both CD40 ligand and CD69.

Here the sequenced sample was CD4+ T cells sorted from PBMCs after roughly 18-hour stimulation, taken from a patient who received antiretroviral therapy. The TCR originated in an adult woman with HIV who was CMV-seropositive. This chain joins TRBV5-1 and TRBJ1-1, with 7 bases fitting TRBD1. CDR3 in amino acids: CASSLGQGGEAFF. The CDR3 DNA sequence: TGCGCCAGCAGCTTGGGTCAGGGGGGTGAAGCTTTCTTT.